The clone carrying this T cell receptor beta chain was seen only once. This record belongs to a study of blood T cell repertoires in COVID-19. This CDR3 is built from 15 residues. Per the germline V gene, CDR1 is MGHDK and CDR2 is SYGVNS. V gave up 2 bases and J gave up 4 bases; unmatched junction bases: 7. The protocol was immunoSEQ multiplex PCR, while the TCRdb copy is restricted to in-frame clones and leaves out a portion. Of over 150,000 clones listed, roughly 84% were seen once; the top ten hold more than 6.5%. Enrollees, roughly 18 to 95 years old, lived in about two dozen US areas. The receptor comes from a woman in her 50s who had recovered from COVID-19. V gene TRBV25-1 combines with J gene TRBJ1-2; 7 bases are shared with TRBD1. Specimen: PBMCs or T cells enriched from blood (not recorded which). Written as DNA, the CDR3 is TGTGCCAGCAGTGAAGAGGGGGCCCGATCCTATGGCTACACCTTC. The encoded protein is CASSEEGARSYGYTF.